The 32 T cell receptor beta chains below were found in one sample sequenced in a study of T cell changes during pregnancy in multiple sclerosis. TCRdb keeps only in-frame clones here, not all; method: immunoSEQ multiplex PCR. The profile shows 55,000 to 70,000 clones, around 92% of them singletons. Sequences were derived from peripheral blood, sampled in the second trimester of pregnancy. Source of these receptors: a female donor in good health, enrolled as a control in a pregnancy study.

This clone was detected only a few times. The rearrangement links TRBV28 to TRBJ1-2; no clear D gene. The V gene's germline CDR1 is MDHEN and CDR2 SYDVKM. The CDR3 is 13 amino acids. V gave up 7 bases and J gave up 4 bases, with 13 bases separating them. The CDR3 nucleotides are TGTGCCAGCACCCTCCGGGAGATCTATGGCTACACCTTC. This gives the protein CASTLREIYGYTF.

The chain carries TRBV29-1 and TRBJ1-2; maybe TRBD1 (6 bases). Trimming removed 4 bases at V and 8 bases at J, with 14 bases between. CDR1 and CDR2 (germline): SQVTM, ANQGSEA. This CDR3 has 12 amino acids. CDR3 nucleotides: TGCAGCGTTGTAGGGGGGGCAGAAGGCTACACCTTC. It codes for CSVVGGAEGYTF.

V usage is TRBV5-5 and J usage is TRBJ2-3; D might be TRBD2 (6 bases). The V gene's germline CDR1 is SGHKS and CDR2 YYEKEE (reference sequence). V was clipped by 5 bases and J by 3 bases, with 7 bases between them. This CDR3 has 12 residues. CDR3 in DNA: TGTGCCAGCAGTCGGGGGACAGATACGCAGTATTTT. Translation: CASSRGTDTQYF.

V is TRBV28 and J is TRBJ2-3; possible D gene TRBD1, 6 bases. The CDR3 sequence is 15 residues long. The germline V gene encodes CDR1 MDHEN and CDR2 SYDVKM. With 8 bases removed from V and 3 bases from J, the gap between germline ends came to 18 bases. The chain's CDR3 is CASASNRVLTDTQYF. As DNA, the CDR3 is TGTGCCAGCGCCAGCAACAGGGTTTTGACAGATACGCAGTATTTT.

In regard to this clone: A read error may account for a junction end that differs from germline. J is TRBJ2-7 and V is TRBV5-8; 7 positions agree with TRBD2. CDR1 SGHTS and CDR2 YDEGEE come from the germline V gene. The CDR3 has 12 residues. The chain's CDR3 is CASSLGSGLFAF. The CDR3 coding sequence is TGTGCCAGCAGCTTGGGGTCGGGACTATTTGCGTTC. Variable domain in full (rest from reference TRBV5-8 and TRBJ2-7): EAGVTQSPTHLIKTRGQQATLRCSPISGHTSVYWYQQALGLGLQFLLWYDEGEERNRGNFPPRFSGRQFPNYSSELNVNALELEDSALYLCASSLGSGLFAFGPGTRLTVT.

This clone is a singleton in its sample. The chain links TRBV7-9 to TRBJ2-3; D possibly corresponds to TRBD1 (6 bases). Germline assignment: CDR1 SEHNR and CDR2 FQNEAQ (reference sequence). The CDR3 has 16 residues. Trimming took 2 bases from V and 2 from J, leaving 14 bases between them. CDR3 nucleotide sequence: TGTGCCAGCAGCTTATCTGGAGAGGGGGACACAGATACGCAGTATTTT. It specifies CASSLSGEGDTDTQYF.

The chain employs TRBV4-3 and TRBJ1-2; unclear D gene. V lost 0 bases, J lost 5 bases, and 7 bases lay in between. The CDR3 extends over 13 amino acids. From germline, CDR1 is LGHNA and CDR2 YSLEER. The CDR3 DNA reads TGCGCCAGCAGCCAAGAACTCGTTTATGGCTACACCTTC. Amino acids: CASSQELVYGYTF.

V and J are TRBV5-1 and TRBJ2-3, with TRBD2 matching 9 bases. The CDR3 extends over 15 amino acids. CDR1 is SGHRS and CDR2 is YFSETQ in the germline V gene. The V and J ends lost 4 bases and 3 bases, in that order; junction bases with no gene match: 6. For the CDR3, the DNA is TGCGCCAGCAGCAGCACAGCGGGAGGAACAGATACGCAGTATTTT. This translates into CASSSTAGGTDTQYF.

This rearrangement joins TRBV5-4 to TRBJ2-7, with a weak D call TRBD2 (6 bases). CDR3 length equals 15 residues. Trimming left V 4 bases short and J 3 bases short, with 17 bases between. From germline, CDR1 is SGHNT and CDR2 YYREEE (reference sequence). The CDR3 nucleotides are TGTGCCAGCAGCCAAGAGGGCGTAGCGGTCTACGAGCAGTACTTC. Encoded protein: CASSQEGVAVYEQYF.

This clone was seen more than once but under ten times. The V and J genes are TRBV6-5 and TRBJ1-5; D is perhaps TRBD1 (5 bases). Germline CDR1 MNHEY, CDR2 SVGAGI. This CDR3 contains 14 residues. V dropped 6 bases and J dropped 5 bases, with 14 bases sitting between them. The CDR3: CASSPKGWYQPQHF. Here the CDR3 DNA reads TGTGCCAGCAGCCCTAAGGGGTGGTATCAGCCCCAGCATTTT.

The CDR3 DNA reads TGTGCCAGCAGCCTCCTGGGAGGGGGCTCCTACGAGCAGTACTTC. Protein sequence: CASSLLGGGSYEQYF. This sequence joins TRBV7-2 and TRBJ2-7, with D perhaps TRBD2 (7 bases). The CDR3 has 15 amino acids. Per germline, CDR1 SGHTA and CDR2 FQGNSA. V dropped 5 bases and J dropped 0 bases, with 14 bases sitting between them.

V usage is TRBV6-5 and J usage is TRBJ2-1, with 9 bases fitting TRBD1. With V trimmed by 6 bases and J by 2 bases, 5 bases remained unmatched. Germline CDR1 reads MNHEY; CDR2 reads SVGAGI. The CDR3 is 15 amino acids. The CDR3 here is CASRGDRAAYNEQFF. DNA of the CDR3: TGTGCCAGCAGGGGGGACAGGGCAGCCTACAATGAGCAGTTCTTC.

This chain connects TRBV7-3 to TRBJ2-1; 8 bases match TRBD2. The germline V gene encodes CDR1 SGHTA and CDR2 FQGTGA. There are 16 residues in the CDR3. V lost 5 bases to trimming and J lost 8 bases; unmatched junction nucleotides: 14. The CDR3 loop is CASSGMIAGPLDEQFF. As DNA, the CDR3 is TGTGCCAGCAGCGGCATGATAGCGGGACCCTTAGATGAGCAGTTCTTC.

V and J are TRBV5-3 and TRBJ2-2; 10 nucleotides match TRBD2. TRBV5-3 is an ORF, and what it does is uncertain. The trim removed 7 bases at V and 3 bases at J, leaving 27 bases unmatched. CDR3 size: 22 residues. The CDR3 here is CAREVAGPGELAGPRDTGELFF. DNA for the CDR3: TGTGCCAGAGAAGTAGCAGGCCCCGGAGAACTAGCGGGACCTCGGGACACCGGGGAGCTGTTTTTT.

The chain joins TRBV4-2 to TRBJ2-3; 15 bases are shared with TRBD2. The CDR3 loop spans 17 amino acids. Germline V gives CDR1 LGHNA, CDR2 YNFKEQ. The J segment lost 2 bases and the V segment lost 4 bases, leaving 4 bases of the junction unmatched. The CDR3 here is CASSPGTSGGYTDTQYF. The CDR3 bases are TGTGCCAGCAGCCCCGGGACTAGCGGGGGGTACACAGATACGCAGTATTTT.

The genes are TRBV19 and TRBJ1-5, with 7 bases fitting TRBD1. Germline trimming cut 6 bases from V and 5 bases from J; bases unmatched to any gene: 7. CDR1 and CDR2 from the germline V gene are LNHDA and SQIVND (reference sequence). This CDR3 spans 14 amino acids. CDR3 in DNA: TGTGCCAGTAGGACAGGGAAGTTTTATCAGCCCCAGCATTTT. Its translation: CASRTGKFYQPQHF.

The chain has TRBV28 and TRBJ1-5; 9 nucleotides match TRBD1. In germline, CDR1 is MDHEN, CDR2 SYDVKM. J was trimmed by 6 bases and V by 1 base; bases with no gene match: 10. CDR3 size: 17 residues. CDR3 sequence: CASSLYRGRDGGQPQHF. Here the CDR3 DNA reads TGTGCCAGCAGTTTATACAGGGGGCGCGACGGAGGTCAGCCCCAGCATTTT.

The chain combines TRBV27 with TRBJ2-7, with D possibly TRBD1 on 8 matching bases. Per the germline V gene, CDR1 is MNHEY and CDR2 is SMNVEV (reference sequence). V dropped 5 bases and J dropped 3 bases, with 26 bases sitting between them. The CDR3 totals 18 residues. CDR3 DNA sequence: TGTGCCAGCAGTCCCTCGACAGGGGATCTAGCGGAACACTACGAGCAGTACTTC. This translates into CASSPSTGDLAEHYEQYF.

The CDR3 DNA follows: TGTGCCAGCAGTTTGGTCCAGGGGCAGCCGAACACTGAAGCTTTCTTT. It codes for CASSLVQGQPNTEAFF. The V and J genes are TRBV28 and TRBJ1-1; D perhaps matches TRBD1 (6 bases). The CDR3 has 16 residues. Germline CDR1 MDHEN, CDR2 SYDVKM. Trimming left V 3 bases short and J 1 base short, with 15 bases between.

A few counts support this clone. This chain links TRBV5-6 with TRBJ1-6; D is unclear. The CDR3 loop spans 15 amino acids. CDR1 and CDR2 (germline): SGHDT, YYEEEE. Trimming took 4 bases from V and 2 from J, leaving 10 bases between them. The chain's CDR3 is CASSPDGAYNSPLHF. The CDR3 DNA is TGTGCCAGCAGCCCAGACGGAGCCTATAATTCACCCCTCCACTTT.

This clone was counted once. This chain connects TRBV19 to TRBJ2-1; TRBD2 aligns across 8 bases. The CDR3 runs to 17 residues. The trim removed 6 bases at V and 0 bases at J, leaving 10 bases unmatched. Germline V gives CDR1 LNHDA, CDR2 SQIVND (reference sequence). The CDR3 region is CASRGASGLLSYNEQFF. In DNA form, the CDR3 reads TGTGCCAGTAGGGGGGCTAGCGGGCTCCTCTCCTACAATGAGCAGTTCTTC.

The gene calls are TRBV6-6 and TRBJ2-1; TRBD2 matches 8 bases. Germline values: CDR1 MNHNY, CDR2 SVGAGI (reference sequence). V lost 5 bases, J lost 6 bases, and 9 bases stayed unmatched. The length of the CDR3 is 15 residues. CDR3 sequence (DNA): TGTGCCAGCAGTCCCGGCGAGCGGGGGATCAATGAGCAGTTCTTC. This translates into CASSPGERGINEQFF.

CDR3 amino acids: CASSPTGGTNEKLFF. The CDR3, as DNA: TGTGCCAGCAGCCCAACAGGGGGCACTAATGAAAAACTGTTTTTT. V gene TRBV5-4 combines with J gene TRBJ1-4, with TRBD1 matching 9 bases. The germline V gene encodes CDR1 SGHNT and CDR2 YYREEE (reference sequence). This CDR3 is 15 amino acids long. The V gene end was trimmed by 4 bases and the J gene end by 2 bases; junction bases not matched to a gene: 3.

J is TRBJ2-1 and V is TRBV4-1, with D maybe TRBD2 (5 bases). Germline V gene sequence: CDR1 MGHRA, CDR2 YSYEKL. This CDR3 comprises 13 residues. Trimming left V 0 bases short and J 9 bases short, with 9 bases between. CDR3 in DNA: TGCGCCAGCAGCCAAGACACTAGTGTTGAGCAGTTCTTC. This sequence encodes CASSQDTSVEQFF.

The J gene is TRBJ1-5, the V gene TRBV28; the match to TRBD1 covers 12 bases. The J segment lost 0 bases and the V segment lost 7 bases, leaving 7 bases of the junction unmatched. The CDR3 runs to 17 residues. Germline V gene sequence: CDR1 MDHEN, CDR2 SYDVKM. CDR3 nucleotide sequence: TGTGCCAGCACCCCCGGGACAGGGGGCATTAGCAATCAGCCCCAGCATTTT. Translated, it gives CASTPGTGGISNQPQHF. Full variable domain (outside the CDR3, taken from reference TRBV28 and TRBJ1-5): DVKVTQSSRYLVKRTGEKVFLECVQDMDHENMFWYRQDPGLGLRLIYFSYDVKMKEKGDIPEGYSVSREKKERFSLILESASTNQTSMYLCASTPGTGGISNQPQHFGDGTRLSIL.

The J gene is TRBJ2-1, the V gene TRBV6-1; TRBD1 is a possible D gene (6 bases). The CDR3 runs 14 residues. V dropped 3 bases and J dropped 3 bases, with 9 bases sitting between them. Germline V CDR1 and CDR2: MNHNS, SASEGT. CDR3 coding DNA: TGTGCCAGCAGTGATCTGACAGGCTACAATGAGCAGTTCTTC. Translated: CASSDLTGYNEQFF.

The genes are TRBV4-1 and TRBJ2-5, with 9 bases that match TRBD2. The V gene end was trimmed by 3 bases and the J gene end by 1 base; junction bases not matched to a gene: 12. This CDR3 is built from 18 residues. The germline V gene encodes CDR1 MGHRA and CDR2 YSYEKL. The CDR3 nucleotides are TGCGCCAGCAGCCAGTGGGGGGCCAGCGGGGGGCCCCAAGAGACCCAGTACTTC. Amino acids: CASSQWGASGGPQETQYF.

The chain is built from TRBV27 and TRBJ2-1, with 7 bases fitting TRBD2. The CDR3 loop spans 15 amino acids. V trimming: 5 bases; J trimming: 6 bases; junction bases outside the gene matches: 10. CDR1 is MNHEY, CDR2 SMNVEV, per germline (reference sequence). CDR3 coding DNA: TGTGCCAGCAGTCCTTTAGCGGGCGGGCCCAATGAGCAGTTCTTC. It is translated as CASSPLAGGPNEQFF.

This rearrangement joins TRBV14 to TRBJ2-7; a weak D match, TRBD1 (5 bases). This CDR3 contains 14 residues. Germline loops: CDR1 SGHDN, CDR2 FVKESK. Deletions cut 1 base from V and 4 bases from J, with 11 bases between. CDR3 DNA sequence: TGTGCCAGCAGCCAAGGGACAAAACTATACGAGCAGTACTTC. It translates to CASSQGTKLYEQYF. Combining the CDR3 with reference TRBV14 and TRBJ2-7 gives the whole variable domain EAGVTQFPSHSVIEKGQTVTLRCDPISGHDNLYWYRRVMGKEIKFLLHFVKESKQDESGMPNNRFLAERTGGTYSTLKVQPAELEDSGVYFCASSQGTKLYEQYFGPGTRLTVT.

This clone was recorded once. This rearrangement joins TRBV21-1 to TRBJ1-2; the table's TRBD1 call for D was not verified on the DNA. TRBV21-1 is deemed a pseudogene. This CDR3 contains 15 residues. The CDR3 DNA reads TGTGCCATCGACGACAGGGGGTTTCTTGACTATGGCTACACCTTC. Its translation: CAIDDRGFLDYGYTF.

The CDR3 here is CASSEFETSTDTQYF. The CDR3, as DNA: TGTGCCAGCAGTGAATTCGAGACTAGCACAGATACGCAGTATTTT. The V call is TRBV25-1, the J call TRBJ2-3; D unclear. Trimming took off 1 base at V and 0 bases at J, with 8 bases between the two ends. This CDR3 region has 15 residues. The V gene's germline CDR1 is MGHDK and CDR2 SYGVNS.

V gene TRBV28 combines with J gene TRBJ1-1; 7 bases are a match to TRBD1. V lost 5 bases and J lost 4; bases outside the gene matches: 10. Germline values: CDR1 MDHEN, CDR2 SYDVKM. The CDR3 spans 15 residues. The CDR3: CASSAPGGKGTEAFF. The CDR3 DNA sequence: TGTGCCAGCAGTGCACCAGGGGGAAAGGGCACTGAAGCTTTCTTT.